This T cell receptor beta chain was recovered during a study of identical twins. Overall study findings and caveats: Out-of-frame alpha sequences common to twins exhibited a surplus of low generation probability.

This clonotype occurred many times. Its antigen is unknown. Template switching added a universal primer site, and cDNA bore unique molecular identifiers. Via MiXCR, TCRdb re-called the 5' RACE reads, giving one row per CDR3 protein. The table shows 420,000 or so distinct CDR3 sequences, with approximately 18% occurring only once. Germline lookup yields CDR1 SEHNR and CDR2 FQNEAQ (reference sequence). Trimming took off 5 bases at V and 4 bases at J, with 15 bases between the two ends. This CDR3 comprises 15 residues. The source is a man over 45 in good health. V is TRBV7-9 and J is TRBJ2-1, with a tentative D call TRBD1 (6 bases). Specimen: naive T cells sorted from blood. The CDR3 spells CASSPRGSEYNEQFF. CDR3 nucleotides: TGTGCCAGCAGCCCCAGGGGAAGTGAGTACAATGAGCAGTTCTTC.